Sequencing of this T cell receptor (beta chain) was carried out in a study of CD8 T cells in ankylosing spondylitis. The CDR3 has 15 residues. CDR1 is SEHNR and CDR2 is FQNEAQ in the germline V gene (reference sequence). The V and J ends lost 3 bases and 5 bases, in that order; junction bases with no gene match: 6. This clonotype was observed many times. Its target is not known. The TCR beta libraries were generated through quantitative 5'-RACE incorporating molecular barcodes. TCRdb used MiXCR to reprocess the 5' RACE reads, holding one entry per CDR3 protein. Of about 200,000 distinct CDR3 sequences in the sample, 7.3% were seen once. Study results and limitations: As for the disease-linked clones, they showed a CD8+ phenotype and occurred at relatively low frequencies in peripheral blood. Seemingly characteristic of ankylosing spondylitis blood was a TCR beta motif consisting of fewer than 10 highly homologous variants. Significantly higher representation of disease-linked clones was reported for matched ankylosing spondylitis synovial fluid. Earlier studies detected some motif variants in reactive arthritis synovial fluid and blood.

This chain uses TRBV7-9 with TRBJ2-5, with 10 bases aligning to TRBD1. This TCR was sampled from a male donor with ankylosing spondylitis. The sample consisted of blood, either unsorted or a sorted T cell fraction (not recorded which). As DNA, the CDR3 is TGTGCCAGCAGCTTCGACAGGGGGCGAGTCGAGACCCAGTACTTC. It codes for CASSFDRGRVETQYF.